Shown below are 9 T cell receptor beta chains from a single sample sequenced in a study of T cells after yellow fever vaccination. Each CDR3 protein is one row after TCRdb ran MiXCR on the 5' RACE reads. This table holds over 120,000 distinct CDR3 sequences, approximately 6.6% found once. Specimen: CD4+ T cells sorted from PBMCs, collected 10 days after the yellow fever booster vaccination. These receptors all come from a man aged 25-45 years who received the YFV17D yellow fever vaccine.

The rearrangement links TRBV20-1 to TRBJ2-7; TRBD2 matches 13 bases. CDR1 and CDR2 (germline): DFQATT, SNEGSKA (reference sequence). The CDR3 totals 17 residues. The V and J ends lost 0 bases and 7 bases, in that order; junction bases with no gene match: 12. The CDR3 protein is CSARDPGLGLAGMEQYF. CDR3 sequence (DNA): TGCAGTGCTAGAGATCCGGGGTTGGGACTAGCGGGAATGGAGCAGTACTTC.

This clonotype was picked up many times. The CDR3 DNA is TGCAGTGCCAGCCCGGGGGCGTCTAATGAAAAACTGTTTTTT. It is translated as CSASPGASNEKLFF. The chain carries TRBV20-1 and TRBJ1-4, with D perhaps matching TRBD1 (6 bases). The length of the CDR3 is 14 residues. Deletions cut 6 bases from V and 3 bases from J, with 14 bases between. Germline V gene sequence: CDR1 DFQATT, CDR2 SNEGSKA (reference sequence).

This clonotype showed up many times. This chain joins TRBV15 and TRBJ2-5; no definite D call. There are 12 residues in the CDR3. Germline CDR1 reads LNHNV; CDR2 reads YYDKDF (reference sequence). V was trimmed by 2 bases and J by 3 bases, leaving 4 bases between them. The CDR3 protein is CATSRREETQYF. In DNA form, the CDR3 reads TGTGCCACCAGCAGACGAGAAGAGACCCAGTACTTC.

Comments on this clonotype: A much larger clone is a single base away; this may be a read error. The V and J genes are TRBV10-2 and TRBJ2-5; D possibly matches TRBD1 or TRBD2 (6 bases each). CDR1 and CDR2 from the germline V gene are WSHSY and SAAADI. CDR3 length: 14 amino acids. This CDR3 is CATRDTRGRETQYF. In DNA form, the CDR3 reads TGCGCAACGCGGGACACGAGAGGCCGAGAGACCCAGTACTTC.

Points on this clonotype: The junction shows a germline mismatch at one end, possibly a read error. The J gene is TRBJ2-7, the V gene TRBV20-1; D perhaps matches TRBD2 (5 bases). Germline V gene sequence: CDR1 DFQATT, CDR2 SNEGSKA (reference sequence). This CDR3 region has 15 residues. The CDR3 DNA sequence: TGCAGTGCTAGAGATAGGTCCCGGGGTTTCTACCAGCAGTACTTC. It yields the protein CSARDRSRGFYQQYF.

This clonotype was observed many times. The genes are TRBV6-1 and TRBJ2-7; possibly TRBD1 for D (6 bases). The CDR3 totals 14 residues. Germline V CDR1 and CDR2: MNHNS, SASEGT. DNA of the CDR3: TGTGTCTCCGCCTCGACAGGCCGCCCCTACGAGCAGTACTTC. Translating gives CVSASTGRPYEQYF.

As to this clonotype: This may be a read error, as it is one base from a much larger clone. This chain connects TRBV20-1 to TRBJ1-5, with 8 bases matching TRBD1. Germline V gene data show CDR1 as DFQATT and CDR2 as SNEGSKA (reference sequence). The length of the CDR3 is 14 residues. The DNA of the CDR3 is TGCAGTGCTCCCCGGACAGGGAGCAAACAGCCCCAGCATTTT. It yields the protein CSAPRTGSKQPQHF.

There are a few counts of this clonotype. This chain links TRBV14 with TRBJ1-5; D unclear. This CDR3 has 17 residues. V was pared by 1 base and J by 5 bases, with 18 bases between. The germline gives CDR1 SGHDN, CDR2 FVKESK. The CDR3, as DNA: TGTGCCAGCAGCCAAGTCCTCCTCCCGGTCTTTCATCAGCCCCAGCATTTT. This sequence encodes CASSQVLLPVFHQPQHF.

This clonotype was seen repeatedly, ten times or more. This sequence joins TRBV10-2 and TRBJ2-2; D remains ambiguous. CDR1 is WSHSY, CDR2 SAAADI, per germline. V was cut by 4 bases and J by 6 bases, with 0 bases left in between. This CDR3 is built from 10 residues. For the CDR3, the DNA is TGCGCCAGCAGTGCCGGGGAGCTGTTTTTT. Protein sequence: CASSAGELFF.